The subject of this entry is one T cell receptor (beta chain). Per the germline V gene, CDR1 is DFQATT and CDR2 is SNEGSKA (reference sequence). This CDR3 spans 12 amino acids. V lost 6 bases and J lost 4; bases outside the gene matches: 6. The sample belongs to a study of identical twins. TCRdb analysed the 5' RACE reads with MiXCR anew, one entry per CDR3 protein. Altogether just under 550,000 distinct CDR3 sequences are present, 12% to 15% being singletons, with the ten largest covering about 0.4%. This sample also appeared in a second study, on yellow fever vaccine responses in identical twins.

This TCR was recovered from a woman aged 18 to 35 in good health. The sample was CD4+ T cells sorted from blood. The gene calls are TRBV20-1 and TRBJ2-7, with 7 bases lining up with TRBD1. CDR3 nucleotide sequence: TGCAGTGCAGTAGACAGGGTTTACGAGCAGTACTTC. Its protein product is CSAVDRVYEQYF.